Below are 6 T cell receptor beta chains sequenced from a single sample in a study of blood T cell repertoires in COVID-19. Clones were sequenced by immunoSEQ multiplex PCR, and TCRdb holds only the in-frame ones, with some missing. The sample holds 100,000 to 120,000 clones; about 85% are singletons and the top ten take under 4%. The specimen sequenced was peripheral blood. The source is a man aged 40-49 years with acute or convalescent COVID-19.

The V call is TRBV5-6, the J call TRBJ2-2, with D perhaps TRBD2 (6 bases). V was trimmed by 3 bases and J by 5 bases, leaving 17 bases between them. Germline CDR1 SGHDT, CDR2 YYEEEE. CDR3 length: 16 amino acids. The CDR3 here is CASSWEPGLRTGELFF. CDR3 bases: TGTGCCAGCAGCTGGGAACCGGGACTCCGTACCGGGGAGCTGTTTTTT.

The V gene is TRBV7-2, the J gene TRBJ1-2; a weak D match, TRBD1 (5 bases). The CDR3 runs 15 residues. V lost 5 bases, J lost 4 bases, and 17 bases lay in between. Germline CDR1 and CDR2: SGHTA and FQGNSA. The CDR3 region has the DNA TGTGCCAGCAGCCCCTCGTCACAGGTTTCCTATGGCTACACCTTC. This sequence encodes CASSPSSQVSYGYTF.

The chain uses TRBV6-5 and TRBJ1-2; TRBD1 agrees at 11 bases. From germline, CDR1 is MNHEY and CDR2 SVGAGI. The CDR3 length is 16 residues. With 2 bases clipped from V and 4 bases from J, the junction kept 6 bases outside the gene matches. The CDR3 DNA reads TGTGCCAGCAGTTACCTTAGGACAGGGGGCACCTATGGCTACACCTTC. Its translation is CASSYLRTGGTYGYTF.

J is TRBJ2-7 and V is TRBV29-1; D unresolved. Per germline, CDR1 SQVTM and CDR2 ANQGSEA. Deletions cut 1 base from V and 5 bases from J, with 9 bases between. This CDR3 is 12 amino acids long. The CDR3 bases are TGCAGCGTTGAAGTTTCAGTCCACGAGCAGTACTTC. Translation gives CSVEVSVHEQYF.

The chain is built from TRBV5-1 and TRBJ2-7; tentatively, D is TRBD2 (6 bases). Trimming left V 2 bases short and J 0 bases short, with 9 bases between. The germline V gene encodes CDR1 SGHRS and CDR2 YFSETQ. The CDR3 has 14 amino acids. The CDR3 sequence: CASSFAGSSYEQYF. For the CDR3, the DNA is TGCGCCAGCAGCTTTGCGGGGAGCTCCTACGAGCAGTACTTC.

This clone was detected a few times. This sequence joins TRBV11-3 and TRBJ2-5; 7 positions match TRBD1. V was pared by 5 bases and J by 1 base, with 4 bases of the junction left unmatched. This CDR3 comprises 14 residues. The germline CDR1 and CDR2 sequences are SGHNT and YENEEA. CDR3 nucleotides: TGTGCCAGCAGCAGAAGGGACAGCCAAGAGACCCAGTACTTC. This gives the protein CASSRRDSQETQYF.